The sequence of this T cell receptor (beta chain) was determined in a study of cytomegalovirus exposure and HLA in healthy donors. Study-wide results and caveats: In an earlier analysis, in some 540 donors, most V segments appeared productive either ~87% or ~30% of the time.

This clone has just a few counts. As yet, its antigen is unknown. Both 60 Vbeta primers and 13 Jbeta primers went into the PCR. Sequencing used immunoSEQ multiplex PCR; TCRdb keeps in-frame clones, though not all of them. The sample has over 75,000 clones, around 64% seen once. Germline V gene data show CDR1 as SGHAT and CDR2 as FQNNGV. V shed 5 bases and J 4 bases; nucleotides not matched to a gene: 3. The CDR3 sequence is 14 residues long. The sequence was obtained from a human donor in good health. Sequencing was carried out using PBMCs. V gene TRBV11-2 combines with J gene TRBJ1-2; 11 positions agree with TRBD1. CDR3 DNA sequence: TGTGCCAGCAGCGGACAGGGGGCATCCTATGGCTACACCTTC. It specifies CASSGQGASYGYTF.